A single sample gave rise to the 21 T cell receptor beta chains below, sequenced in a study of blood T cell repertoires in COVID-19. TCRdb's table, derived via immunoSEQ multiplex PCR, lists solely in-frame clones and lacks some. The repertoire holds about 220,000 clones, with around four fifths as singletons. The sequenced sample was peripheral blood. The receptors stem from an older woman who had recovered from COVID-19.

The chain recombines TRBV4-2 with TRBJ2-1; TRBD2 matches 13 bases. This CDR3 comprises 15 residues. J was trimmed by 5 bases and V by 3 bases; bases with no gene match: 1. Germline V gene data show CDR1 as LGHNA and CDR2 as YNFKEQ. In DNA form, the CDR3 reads TGTGCCAGCAGCCACGGACTAGCGGGGGACAATGAGCAGTTCTTC. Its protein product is CASSHGLAGDNEQFF.

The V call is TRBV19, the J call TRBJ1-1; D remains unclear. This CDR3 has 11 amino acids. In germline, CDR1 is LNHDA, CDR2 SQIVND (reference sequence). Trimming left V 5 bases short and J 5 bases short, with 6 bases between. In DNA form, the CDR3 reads TGTGCCAGTAGTGGTGAGACTGAAGCTTTCTTT. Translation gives CASSGETEAFF.

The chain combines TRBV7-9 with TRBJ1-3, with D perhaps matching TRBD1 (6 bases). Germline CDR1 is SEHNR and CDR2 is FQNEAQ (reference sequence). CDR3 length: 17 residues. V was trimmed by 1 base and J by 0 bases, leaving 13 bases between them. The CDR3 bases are TGTGCCAGCAGCTTAGTTCTCTCAGGGGTCTCTGGAAACACCATATATTTT. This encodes CASSLVLSGVSGNTIYF. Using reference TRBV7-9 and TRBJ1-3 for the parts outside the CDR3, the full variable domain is DTGVSQNPRHKITKRGQNVTFRCDPISEHNRLYWYRQTLGQGPEFLTYFQNEAQLEKSRLLSDRFSAERPKGSFSTLEIQRTEQGDSAMYLCASSLVLSGVSGNTIYFGEGSWLTVV.

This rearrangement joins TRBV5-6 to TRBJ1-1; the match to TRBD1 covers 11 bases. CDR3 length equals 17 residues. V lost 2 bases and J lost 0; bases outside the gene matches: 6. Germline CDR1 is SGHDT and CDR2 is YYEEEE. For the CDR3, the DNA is TGTGCCAGCAGCTTCCGGACAGGGGGCCAGGTGAACACTGAAGCTTTCTTT. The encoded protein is CASSFRTGGQVNTEAFF.

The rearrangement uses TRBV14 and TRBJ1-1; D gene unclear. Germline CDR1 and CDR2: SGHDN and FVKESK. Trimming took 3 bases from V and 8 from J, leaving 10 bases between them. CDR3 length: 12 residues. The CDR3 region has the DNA TGTGCCAGCAGCCAGCTATCCTTGGAAGCTTTCTTT. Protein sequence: CASSQLSLEAFF. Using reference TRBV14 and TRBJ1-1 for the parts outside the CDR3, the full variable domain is EAGVTQFPSHSVIEKGQTVTLRCDPISGHDNLYWYRRVMGKEIKFLLHFVKESKQDESGMPNNRFLAERTGGTYSTLKVQPAELEDSGVYFCASSQLSLEAFFGQGTRLTVV.

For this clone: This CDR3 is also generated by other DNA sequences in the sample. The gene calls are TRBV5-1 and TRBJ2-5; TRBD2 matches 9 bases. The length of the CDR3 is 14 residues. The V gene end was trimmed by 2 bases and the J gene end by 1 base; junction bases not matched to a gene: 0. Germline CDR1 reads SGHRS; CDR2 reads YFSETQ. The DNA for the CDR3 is TGCGCCAGCAGCTTAGCGGGGGGCCAAGAGACCCAGTACTTC. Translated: CASSLAGGQETQYF.

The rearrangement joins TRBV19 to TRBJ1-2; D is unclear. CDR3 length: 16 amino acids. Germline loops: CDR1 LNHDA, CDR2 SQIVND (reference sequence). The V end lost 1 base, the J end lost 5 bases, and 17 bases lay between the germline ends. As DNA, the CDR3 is TGTGCCAGTAGTATAGGAGCGCAGATAAGAGGATATGGCTACACCTTC. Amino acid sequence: CASSIGAQIRGYGYTF.

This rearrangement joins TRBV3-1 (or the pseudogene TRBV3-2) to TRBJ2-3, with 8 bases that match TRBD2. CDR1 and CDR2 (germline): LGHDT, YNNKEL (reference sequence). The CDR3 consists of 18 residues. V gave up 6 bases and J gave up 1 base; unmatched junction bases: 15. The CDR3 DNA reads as TGTGCCAGCAGAGATTTAAGGAACGGGGGGGCTGGCACAGATACGCAGTATTTT. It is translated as CASRDLRNGGAGTDTQYF.

The CDR3 reads CASSAPRQGDSYEQYF. The CDR3 DNA sequence: TGTGCCAGCAGCGCCCCCCGACAGGGTGATAGTTACGAGCAGTACTTC. The chain links TRBV9 to TRBJ2-7, with TRBD1 matching 7 bases. V trimming: 3 bases; J trimming: 4 bases; junction bases outside the gene matches: 13. From germline, CDR1 is SGDLS and CDR2 YYNGEE. The CDR3 extends over 16 amino acids.

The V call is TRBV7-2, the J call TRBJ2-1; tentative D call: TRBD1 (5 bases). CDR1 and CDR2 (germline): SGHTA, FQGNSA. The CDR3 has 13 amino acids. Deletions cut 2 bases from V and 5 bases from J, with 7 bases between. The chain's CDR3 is CASSLTRDNEQFF. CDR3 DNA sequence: TGTGCCAGCAGCTTAACCAGGGACAATGAGCAGTTCTTC.

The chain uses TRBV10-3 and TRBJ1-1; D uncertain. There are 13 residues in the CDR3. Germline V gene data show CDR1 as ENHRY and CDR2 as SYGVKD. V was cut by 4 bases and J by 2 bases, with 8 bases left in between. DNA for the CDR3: TGTGCCATCAGTGTTAGTAGCAACACTGAAGCTTTCTTT. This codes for CAISVSSNTEAFF.

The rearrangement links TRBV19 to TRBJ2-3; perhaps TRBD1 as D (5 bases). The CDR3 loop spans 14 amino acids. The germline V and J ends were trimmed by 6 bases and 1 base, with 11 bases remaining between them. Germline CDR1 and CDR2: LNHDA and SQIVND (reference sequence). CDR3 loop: CASSWQGGTDTQYF. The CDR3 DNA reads TGTGCCAGTAGCTGGCAGGGCGGCACAGATACGCAGTATTTT.

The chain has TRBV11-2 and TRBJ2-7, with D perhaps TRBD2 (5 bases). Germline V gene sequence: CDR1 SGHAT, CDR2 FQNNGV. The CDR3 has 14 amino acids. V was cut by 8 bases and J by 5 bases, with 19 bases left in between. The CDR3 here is CASGEVEVVNEQYF. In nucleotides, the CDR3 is TGTGCCAGCGGCGAGGTGGAGGTAGTTAACGAGCAGTACTTC.

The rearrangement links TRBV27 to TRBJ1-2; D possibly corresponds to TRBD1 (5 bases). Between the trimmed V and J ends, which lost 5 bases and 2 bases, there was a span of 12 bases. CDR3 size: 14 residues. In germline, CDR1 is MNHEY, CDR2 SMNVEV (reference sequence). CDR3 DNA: TGTGCCAGCAGTGGATTGACAGCAAACTATGGCTACACCTTC. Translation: CASSGLTANYGYTF.

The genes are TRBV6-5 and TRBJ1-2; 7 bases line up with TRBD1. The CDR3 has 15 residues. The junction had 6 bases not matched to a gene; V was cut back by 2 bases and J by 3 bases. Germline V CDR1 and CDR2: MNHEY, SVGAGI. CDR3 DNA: TGTGCCAGCAGTTACACAGGGGCAGGCGACTATGGCTACACCTTC. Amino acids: CASSYTGAGDYGYTF.

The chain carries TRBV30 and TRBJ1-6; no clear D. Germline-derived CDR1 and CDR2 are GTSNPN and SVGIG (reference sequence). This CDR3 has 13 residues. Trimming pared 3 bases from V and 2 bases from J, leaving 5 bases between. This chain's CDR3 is CAWSDTYNSPLHF. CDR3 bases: TGTGCCTGGAGCGACACCTATAATTCACCCCTCCACTTT.

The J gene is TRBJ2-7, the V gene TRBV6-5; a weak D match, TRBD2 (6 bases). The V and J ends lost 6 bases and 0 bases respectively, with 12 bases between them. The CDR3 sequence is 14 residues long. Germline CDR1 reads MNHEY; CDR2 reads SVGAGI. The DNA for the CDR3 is TGTGCCAGCAGCAGGATGGGGGGCTCCTACGAGCAGTACTTC. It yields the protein CASSRMGGSYEQYF.

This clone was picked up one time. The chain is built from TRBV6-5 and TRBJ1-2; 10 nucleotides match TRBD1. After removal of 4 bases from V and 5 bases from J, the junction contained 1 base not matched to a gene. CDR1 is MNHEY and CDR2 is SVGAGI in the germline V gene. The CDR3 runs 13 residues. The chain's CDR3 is CASSWGQGYGYTF. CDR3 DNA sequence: TGTGCCAGCAGTTGGGGACAGGGGTATGGCTACACCTTC.

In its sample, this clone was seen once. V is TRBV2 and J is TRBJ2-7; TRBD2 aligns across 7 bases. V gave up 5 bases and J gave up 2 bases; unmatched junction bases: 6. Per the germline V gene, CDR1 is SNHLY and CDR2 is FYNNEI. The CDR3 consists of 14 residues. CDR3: CASSYRDYTYEQYF. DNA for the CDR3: TGTGCCAGCAGTTACCGGGACTACACCTACGAGCAGTACTTC.

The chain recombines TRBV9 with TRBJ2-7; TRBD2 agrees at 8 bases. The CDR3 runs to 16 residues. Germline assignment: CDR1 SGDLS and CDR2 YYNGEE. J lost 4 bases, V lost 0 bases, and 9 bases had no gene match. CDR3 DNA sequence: TGTGCCAGCAGCGTAGCCCCCAGCGGGGGAAATTACGAGCAGTACTTC. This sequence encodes CASSVAPSGGNYEQYF.

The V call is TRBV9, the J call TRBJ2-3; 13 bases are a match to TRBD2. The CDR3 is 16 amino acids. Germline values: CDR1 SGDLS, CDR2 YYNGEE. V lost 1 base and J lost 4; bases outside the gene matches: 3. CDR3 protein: CASSVTSGGAADTQYF. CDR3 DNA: TGTGCCAGCAGCGTAACTAGCGGGGGGGCCGCAGATACGCAGTATTTT. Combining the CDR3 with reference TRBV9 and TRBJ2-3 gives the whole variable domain DSGVTQTPKHLITATGQRVTLRCSPRSGDLSVYWYQQSLDQGLQFLIQYYNGEERAKGNILERFSAQQFPDLHSELNLSSLELGDSALYFCASSVTSGGAADTQYFGPGTRLTVL.